This T cell receptor beta chain comes out of a study of chemoradiotherapy in HPV16-positive cancers. Germline V CDR1 and CDR2: MNHNS, SASEGT. This CDR3 spans 18 amino acids. Trimming took off 2 bases at V and 7 bases at J, with 24 bases between the two ends. Assay used: immunoSEQ multiplex PCR; TCRdb lists only in-frame clones, some missing. The profile shows tens of thousands of clones, roughly nine tenths of them singletons. V is TRBV6-1 and J is TRBJ2-1; D gene unclear. The TCR comes from a human donor with HPV-associated anogenital cancer. The starting material was blood, obtained from a patient who underwent chemoradiotherapy. CDR3 protein: CASSEPQAAPSVGNEQFF. CDR3 sequence (DNA): TGTGCCAGCAGTGAACCTCAGGCGGCTCCATCCGTGGGAAATGAGCAGTTCTTC.